This T cell receptor beta chain stems from a study of CXCR3-negative and CXCR3-positive naive CD8 T cells. The libraries of TRB cDNA were prepared using 5' RACE with UMI labels. Using the 5' RACE reads, TCRdb records one entry per CDR3 protein without DNA. This sample's table has approximately 62,000 distinct CDR3 sequences. The CDR3 loop spans 16 amino acids. Germline V gene data show CDR1 as MNHEY and CDR2 as SMNVEV (reference sequence). The source material was naive CXCR3- CD8+ T cells from blood. The subset is: CD45RO-CCR7+CD27+CD95- naive CD8+ T cells lacking CXCR3 (TNR3-). V gene TRBV27 combines with J gene TRBJ1-1. The receptor was isolated from a human donor in good health. Some clones in this sample may be carry-over from other donors' samples. The CDR3: CASSLSSGRGYTEAFF.